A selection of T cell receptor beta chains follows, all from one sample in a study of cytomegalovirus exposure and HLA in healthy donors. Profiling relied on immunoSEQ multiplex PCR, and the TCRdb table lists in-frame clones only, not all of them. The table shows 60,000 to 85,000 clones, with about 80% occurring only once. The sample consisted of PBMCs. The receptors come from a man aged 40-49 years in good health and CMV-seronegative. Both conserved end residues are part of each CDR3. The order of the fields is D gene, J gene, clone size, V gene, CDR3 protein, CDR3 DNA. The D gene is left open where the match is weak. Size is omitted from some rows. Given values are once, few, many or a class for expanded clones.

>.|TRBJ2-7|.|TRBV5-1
CASNTGGTYEQYF
TGCGCCAGCAATACAGGCGGAACCTACGAGCAGTACTTC
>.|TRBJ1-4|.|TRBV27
CASSLSVAGRDGYATNEKLFF
TGTGCCAGCAGTTTATCTGTAGCGGGGCGGGACGGATATGCAACTAATGAAAAACTGTTTTTT
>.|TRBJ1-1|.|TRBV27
CASSSPRGMNTEAFF
TGTGCCAGCAGTTCTCCCAGAGGGATGAACACTGAAGCTTTCTTT
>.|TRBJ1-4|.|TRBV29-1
CSVEVYGEKLFF
TGCAGCGTTGAAGTATACGGTGAAAAACTGTTTTTT
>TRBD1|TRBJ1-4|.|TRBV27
CATKGALANEKLFF
TGTGCCACCAAGGGGGCATTGGCTAATGAAAAACTGTTTTTT
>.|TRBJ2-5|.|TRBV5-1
CASSFNSDPGETQYF
TGCGCCAGCAGCTTTAACAGCGACCCAGGGGAGACCCAGTACTTC
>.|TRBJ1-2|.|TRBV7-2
CASSSLGVTGGYTF
TGTGCCAGCAGCTCACTCGGAGTGACTGGGGGCTACACCTTC
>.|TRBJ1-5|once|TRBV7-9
CASSYPGKGGQPQHF
TGTGCCAGCAGCTACCCGGGGAAAGGGGGTCAGCCCCAGCATTTT
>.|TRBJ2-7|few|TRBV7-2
CASSFTGVYEQYF
TGTGCCAGCAGCTTTACGGGAGTCTACGAGCAGTACTTC
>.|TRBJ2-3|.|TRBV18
CASSPPRAGPDTQYF
TGTGCCAGCTCACCACCACGGGCGGGCCCAGATACGCAGTATTTT
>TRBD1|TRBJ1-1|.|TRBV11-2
CASSIDRGYDTDTEAFF
TGTGCCAGCAGCATCGACAGGGGCTACGACACTGACACTGAAGCTTTCTTT
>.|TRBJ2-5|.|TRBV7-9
CASSPVGRVETQYF
TGTGCCAGCAGCCCAGTTGGGAGAGTGGAGACCCAGTACTTC
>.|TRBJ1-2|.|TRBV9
CASSPQGFYGYTF
TGTGCCAGCAGCCCTCAGGGATTCTATGGCTACACCTTC
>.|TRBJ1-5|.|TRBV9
CASSVGGGVHQPQHF
TGTGCCAGCAGCGTAGGAGGAGGGGTTCATCAGCCCCAGCATTTT
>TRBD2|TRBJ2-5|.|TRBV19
CASSPTSAQETQYF
TGTGCCAGTAGCCCGACTAGCGCCCAAGAGACCCAGTACTTC
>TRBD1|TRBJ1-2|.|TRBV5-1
CASSENDRGYGYTF
TGCGCCAGCAGCGAAAATGACAGGGGATATGGCTACACCTTC
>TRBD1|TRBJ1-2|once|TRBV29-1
CSAVQGDGGYTF
TGCAGCGCCGTACAGGGGGACGGTGGCTACACCTTC
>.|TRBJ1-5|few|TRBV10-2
CASSFKGDQPQHF
TGCGCCAGCAGTTTCAAGGGGGATCAGCCCCAGCATTTT
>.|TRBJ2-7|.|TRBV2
CAGGVAYEQYF
TGTGCCGGAGGAGTGGCCTACGAGCAGTACTTC
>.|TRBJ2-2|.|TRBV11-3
CASSEQGLGGELFF
TGTGCCAGCAGCGAGCAGGGTTTAGGCGGGGAGCTGTTTTTT
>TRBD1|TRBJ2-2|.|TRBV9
CASSDGQGFGLELFF
TGTGCCAGCAGTGACGGACAGGGGTTCGGTCTGGAGCTGTTTTTT
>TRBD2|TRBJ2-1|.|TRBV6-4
CASSATYEGLESYNEQFF
TGTGCCAGCAGTGCCACCTACGAAGGACTAGAGAGCTACAATGAGCAGTTCTTC
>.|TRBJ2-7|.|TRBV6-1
CAGRGYSYEQYF
TGTGCCGGCCGGGGGTACTCCTACGAGCAGTACTTC
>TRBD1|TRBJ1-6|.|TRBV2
CASSVDRALSPLHF
TGTGCCAGCAGTGTTGACAGGGCACTTTCACCCCTCCACTTT
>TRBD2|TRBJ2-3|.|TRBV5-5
CASSRTSVSTDTQYF
TGTGCCAGCAGCAGGACTAGCGTGAGCACGGATACGCAGTATTTT
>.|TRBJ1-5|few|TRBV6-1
CASSEKDREPQHF
TGTGCCAGCAGTGAAAAAGATCGGGAGCCCCAGCATTTT
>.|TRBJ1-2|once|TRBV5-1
CASSLLGGNYGYTF
TGCGCCAGCAGCCTCCTGGGGGGAAACTATGGCTACACCTTC
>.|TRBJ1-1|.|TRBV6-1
CASPLPNSEAFF
TGTGCCAGCCCCCTCCCAAACTCTGAAGCTTTCTTT
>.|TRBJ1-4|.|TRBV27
CASSCPGIVNEKLFF
TGTGCCAGCAGTTGTCCGGGGATCGTTAATGAAAAACTGTTTTTT
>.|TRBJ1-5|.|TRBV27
CASSLSGAVKPQHF
TGTGCCAGCAGTTTATCTGGGGCGGTTAAGCCCCAGCATTTT
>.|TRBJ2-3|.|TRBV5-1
CASSLGEFSTDTQYF
TGCGCCAGCAGCTTGGGAGAATTTAGCACAGATACGCAGTATTTT
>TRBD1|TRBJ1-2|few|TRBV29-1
CSARGQGLYGYTF
TGCAGCGCCCGAGGACAGGGGCTCTATGGCTACACCTTC
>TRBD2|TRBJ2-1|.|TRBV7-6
CASSSTGTSGYNEQFF
TGTGCCAGCAGCTCGACCGGGACTAGCGGTTACAATGAGCAGTTCTTC
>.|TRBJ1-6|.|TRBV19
CASSMWSPGDSPLHF
TGTGCCAGTAGTATGTGGTCGCCGGGGGATTCACCCCTCCACTTT
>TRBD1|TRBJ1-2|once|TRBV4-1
CASSQERQGYGYTF
TGCGCCAGCAGCCAAGAGCGACAGGGCTATGGCTACACCTTC
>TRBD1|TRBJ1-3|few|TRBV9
CASSLTGGGNTIYF
TGTGCCAGCAGCCTGACAGGGGGAGGAAACACCATATATTTT
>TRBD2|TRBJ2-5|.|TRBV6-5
CASSKRGGPETQYF
TGTGCCAGCAGCAAGCGGGGGGGACCAGAGACCCAGTACTTC
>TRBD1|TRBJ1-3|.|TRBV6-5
CASNDRGSGNTIYF
TGTGCCAGCAACGACAGGGGCTCTGGAAACACCATATATTTT
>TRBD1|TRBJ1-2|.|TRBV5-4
CASSTTGGELGYTF
TGTGCCAGCAGCACTACAGGGGGCGAGCTTGGCTACACCTTC
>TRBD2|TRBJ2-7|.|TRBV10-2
CASSEPGGIGSYEQYF
TGCGCCAGCAGTGAGCCCGGGGGGATAGGGTCCTACGAGCAGTACTTC
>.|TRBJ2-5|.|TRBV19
CASSITRDKLQETQYF
TGTGCCAGTAGTATAACCCGGGACAAACTCCAAGAGACCCAGTACTTC
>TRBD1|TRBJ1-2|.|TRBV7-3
CASSSSPGDSYGYTF
TGTGCCAGCAGCTCCTCCCCCGGGGACAGCTATGGCTACACCTTC
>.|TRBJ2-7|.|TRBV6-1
CASSGKVLAYEQYF
TGTGCCAGCAGTGGTAAAGTGTTAGCCTACGAGCAGTACTTC
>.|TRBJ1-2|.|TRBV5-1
CASSLTTGNYGYTF
TGCGCCAGCAGCTTGACCACAGGGAACTATGGCTACACCTTC
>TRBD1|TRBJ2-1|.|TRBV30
CAWSAGQGAYNEQFF
TGTGCCTGGAGTGCGGGACAGGGGGCCTACAATGAGCAGTTCTTC
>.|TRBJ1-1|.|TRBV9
CASSAPGGSTEAFF
TGTGCCAGCAGCGCCCCAGGAGGGAGCACTGAAGCTTTCTTT
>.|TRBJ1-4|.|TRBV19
CASSTSGKATNEKLFF
TGTGCCAGTAGTACTTCCGGGAAGGCAACTAATGAAAAACTGTTTTTT
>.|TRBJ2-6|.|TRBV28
CASSLYSSGANVLTF
TGTGCCAGCAGTTTATACAGCTCTGGGGCCAACGTCCTGACTTTC
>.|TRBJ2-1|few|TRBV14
CASSRTVVNEGQFF
TGTGCCAGCAGCCGGACAGTTGTTAATGAGGGGCAGTTCTTC
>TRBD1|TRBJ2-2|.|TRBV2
CASSTQGAGELFF
TGTGCCAGCAGTACTCAGGGGGCCGGGGAGCTGTTTTTT
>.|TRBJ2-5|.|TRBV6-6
CASRSHTGSETQYF
TGTGCCAGCAGGTCACACACAGGGAGCGAGACCCAGTACTTC
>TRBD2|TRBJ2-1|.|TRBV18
CASSPSGVNYNEQFF
TGTGCCAGCTCACCGAGCGGGGTCAACTACAATGAGCAGTTCTTC
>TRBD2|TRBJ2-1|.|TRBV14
CASSLRLAGFSYNEQFF
TGTGCCAGCAGCTTGCGACTAGCGGGGTTCTCCTACAATGAGCAGTTCTTC